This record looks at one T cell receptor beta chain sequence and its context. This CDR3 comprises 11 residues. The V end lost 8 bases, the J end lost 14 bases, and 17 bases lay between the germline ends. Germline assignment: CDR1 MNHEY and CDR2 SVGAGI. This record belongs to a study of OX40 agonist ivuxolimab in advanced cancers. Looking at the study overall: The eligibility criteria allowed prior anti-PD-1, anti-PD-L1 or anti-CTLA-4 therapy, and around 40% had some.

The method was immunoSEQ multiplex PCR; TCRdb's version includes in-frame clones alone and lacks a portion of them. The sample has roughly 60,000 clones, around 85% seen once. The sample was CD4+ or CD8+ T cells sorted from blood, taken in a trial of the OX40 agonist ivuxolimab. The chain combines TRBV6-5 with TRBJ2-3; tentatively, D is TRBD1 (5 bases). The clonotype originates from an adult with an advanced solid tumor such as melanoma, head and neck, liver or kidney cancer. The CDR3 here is CASSGPTQAYF. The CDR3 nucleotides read TGTGCCAGCTCAGGGCCTACCCAGGCGTATTTT.